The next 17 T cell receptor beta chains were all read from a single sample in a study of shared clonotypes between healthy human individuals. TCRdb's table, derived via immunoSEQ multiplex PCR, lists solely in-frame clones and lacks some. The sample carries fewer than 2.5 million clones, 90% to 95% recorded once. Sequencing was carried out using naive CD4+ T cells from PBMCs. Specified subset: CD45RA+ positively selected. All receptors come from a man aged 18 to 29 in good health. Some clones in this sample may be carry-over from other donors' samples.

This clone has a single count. The chain's CDR3 is CASSGQGAIGETQYF. CDR3 DNA sequence: TGTGCCAGCAGCGGACAGGGGGCGATAGGGGAGACCCAGTACTTC. The chain combines TRBV2 with TRBJ2-5; 11 positions agree with TRBD1. After removal of 6 bases from V and 5 bases from J, the junction contained 8 bases not matched to a gene. The CDR3 spans 15 residues. Germline V CDR1 and CDR2: SNHLY, FYNNEI.

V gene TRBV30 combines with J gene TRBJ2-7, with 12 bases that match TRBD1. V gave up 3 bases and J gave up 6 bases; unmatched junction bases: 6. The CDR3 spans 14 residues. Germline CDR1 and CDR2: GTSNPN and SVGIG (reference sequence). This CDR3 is CAWSRDRGLPEQYF. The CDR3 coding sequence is TGTGCCTGGAGCCGGGACAGGGGGCTTCCCGAGCAGTACTTC. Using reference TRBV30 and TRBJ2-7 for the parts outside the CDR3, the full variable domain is SQTIHQWPATLVQPVGSPLSLECTVEGTSNPNLYWYRQAAGRGLQLLFYSVGIGQISSEVPQNLSASRPQDRQFILSSKKLLLSDSGFYLCAWSRDRGLPEQYFGPGTRLTVT.

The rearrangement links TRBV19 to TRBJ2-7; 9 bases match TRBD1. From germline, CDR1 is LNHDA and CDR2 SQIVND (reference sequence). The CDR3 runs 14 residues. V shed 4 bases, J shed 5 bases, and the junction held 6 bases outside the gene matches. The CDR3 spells CASSSGQGSNEQYF. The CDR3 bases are TGTGCCAGTAGTAGTGGACAGGGGAGCAACGAGCAGTACTTC.

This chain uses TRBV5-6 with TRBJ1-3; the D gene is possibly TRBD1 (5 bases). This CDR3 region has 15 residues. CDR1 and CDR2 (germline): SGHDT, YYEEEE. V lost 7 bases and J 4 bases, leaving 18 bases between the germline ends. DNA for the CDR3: TGTGCCAGCTCTAAGGGGCCTCGGTTAGGAAACACCATATATTTT. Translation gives CASSKGPRLGNTIYF.

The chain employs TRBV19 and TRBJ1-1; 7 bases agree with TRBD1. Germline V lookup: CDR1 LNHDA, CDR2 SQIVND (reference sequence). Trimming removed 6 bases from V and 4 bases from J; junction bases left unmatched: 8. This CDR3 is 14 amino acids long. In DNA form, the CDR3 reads TGTGCCAGTAGGGACAGGCTAGGGAGCACTGAAGCTTTCTTT. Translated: CASRDRLGSTEAFF.

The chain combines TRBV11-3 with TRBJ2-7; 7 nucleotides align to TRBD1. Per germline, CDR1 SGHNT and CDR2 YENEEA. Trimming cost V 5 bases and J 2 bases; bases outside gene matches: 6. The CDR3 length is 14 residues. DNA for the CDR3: TGTGCCAGCAGCAAAGGACAGGCCCCCTACGAGCAGTACTTC. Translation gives CASSKGQAPYEQYF.

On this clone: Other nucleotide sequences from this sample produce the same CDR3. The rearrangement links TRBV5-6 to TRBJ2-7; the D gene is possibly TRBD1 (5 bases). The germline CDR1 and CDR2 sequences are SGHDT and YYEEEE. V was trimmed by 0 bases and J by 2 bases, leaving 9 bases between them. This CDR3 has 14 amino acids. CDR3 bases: TGTGCCAGCAGCTTGGCGCCAGGGACCTACGAGCAGTACTTC. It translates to CASSLAPGTYEQYF.

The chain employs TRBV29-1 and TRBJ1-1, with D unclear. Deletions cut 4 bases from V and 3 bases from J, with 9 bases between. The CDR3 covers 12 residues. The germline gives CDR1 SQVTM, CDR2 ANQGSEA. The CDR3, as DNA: TGCAGCGTTGTTTCCCTGTACACTGAAGCTTTCTTT. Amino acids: CSVVSLYTEAFF.

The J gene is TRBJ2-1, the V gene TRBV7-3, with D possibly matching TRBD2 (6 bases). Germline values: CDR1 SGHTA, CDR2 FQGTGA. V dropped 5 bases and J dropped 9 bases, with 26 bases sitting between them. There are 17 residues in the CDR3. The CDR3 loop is CASSPGIRRASGREQFF. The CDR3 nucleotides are TGTGCCAGCAGCCCCGGGATTCGGAGGGCCTCAGGGCGTGAGCAGTTCTTC.

CDR3 region: CASSALGSANEKLFF. The CDR3 nucleotides are TGCGCCAGCTCGGCTCTGGGTAGCGCTAATGAAAAACTGTTTTTT. The chain recombines TRBV5-1 with TRBJ1-4, with D unclear. In germline, CDR1 is SGHRS, CDR2 YFSETQ. This CDR3 is built from 15 residues. V lost 7 bases and J lost 3, with 16 bases in between.

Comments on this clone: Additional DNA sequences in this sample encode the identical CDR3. CDR3 nucleotides: TGTGCCAGCAGCCCCGGACTAGCAGCCTACGAGCAGTACTTC. Translating gives CASSPGLAAYEQYF. The J gene is TRBJ2-7, the V gene TRBV9, with 8 nucleotides matching TRBD2. V gave up 4 bases and J gave up 2 bases; unmatched junction bases: 5. CDR3 length: 14 residues. The V gene's germline CDR1 is SGDLS and CDR2 YYNGEE.

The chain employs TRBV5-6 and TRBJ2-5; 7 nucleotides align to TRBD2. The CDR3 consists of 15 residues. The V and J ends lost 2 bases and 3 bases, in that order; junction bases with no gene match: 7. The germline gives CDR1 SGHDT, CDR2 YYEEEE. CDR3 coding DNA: TGTGCCAGCAGCTTCCTAGCGGTACCGGAAGAGACCCAGTACTTC. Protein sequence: CASSFLAVPEETQYF.

CDR3 nucleotide sequence: TGTGCCAGCAGTTTTTCTGACAATCAGCCCCAGCATTTT. This encodes CASSFSDNQPQHF. This chain links TRBV27 with TRBJ1-5; D gene ambiguous. CDR1 is MNHEY and CDR2 is SMNVEV in the germline V gene (reference sequence). The CDR3 runs 13 residues. V was trimmed by 3 bases and J by 3 bases, leaving 6 bases between them.

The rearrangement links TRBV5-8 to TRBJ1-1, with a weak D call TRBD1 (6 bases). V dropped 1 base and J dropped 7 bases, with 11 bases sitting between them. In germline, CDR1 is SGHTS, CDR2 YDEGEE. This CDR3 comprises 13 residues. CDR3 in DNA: TGTGCCAGCAGCTTGTGGGACAAATTTGAAGCTTTCTTT. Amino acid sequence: CASSLWDKFEAFF.

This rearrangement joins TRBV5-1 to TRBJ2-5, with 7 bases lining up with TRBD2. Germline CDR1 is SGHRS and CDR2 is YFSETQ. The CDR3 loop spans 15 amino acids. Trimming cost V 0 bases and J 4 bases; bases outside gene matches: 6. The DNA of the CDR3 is TGCGCCAGCAGCTTGGGTTTTTGGGAGGGAGAGACCCAGTACTTC. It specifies CASSLGFWEGETQYF. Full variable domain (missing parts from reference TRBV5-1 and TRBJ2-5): KAGVTQTPRYLIKTRGQQVTLSCSPISGHRSVSWYQQTPGQGLQFLFEYFSETQRNKGNFPGRFSGRQFSNSRSEMNVSTLELGDSALYLCASSLGFWEGETQYFGPGTRLLVL.

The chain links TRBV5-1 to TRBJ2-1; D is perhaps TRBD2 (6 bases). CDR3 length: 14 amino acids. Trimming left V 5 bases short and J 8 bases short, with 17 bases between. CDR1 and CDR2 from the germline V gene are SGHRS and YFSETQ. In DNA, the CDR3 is TGCGCCAGCAGGGGGCGGGATACGGCTGATGAGCAGTTCTTC. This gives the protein CASRGRDTADEQFF. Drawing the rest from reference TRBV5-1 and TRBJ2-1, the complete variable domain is KAGVTQTPRYLIKTRGQQVTLSCSPISGHRSVSWYQQTPGQGLQFLFEYFSETQRNKGNFPGRFSGRQFSNSRSEMNVSTLELGDSALYLCASRGRDTADEQFFGPGTRLTVL.

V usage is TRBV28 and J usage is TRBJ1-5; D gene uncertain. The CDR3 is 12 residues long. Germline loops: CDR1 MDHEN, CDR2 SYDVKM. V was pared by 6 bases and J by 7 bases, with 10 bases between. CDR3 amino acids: CASRFLGQPQHF. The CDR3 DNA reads TGTGCCAGCAGATTCCTCGGGCAGCCCCAGCATTTT.